This TCR beta chain was sequenced for a study of monozygotic twins with inflammatory bowel disease. Broader study findings: What may have added variability to patient repertoires is that immunosuppressive treatments differed.

With regard to this clonotype: Its cognate antigen is unknown.

This CDR3 has 12 amino acids. Germline CDR1 MDHEN, CDR2 SYDVKM. Donors each contributed one blood sample measuring about 2.4 ml. TCRdb re-analyzed the 5' RACE reads; it lists each CDR3 protein once, without DNA. The clone table shows fewer than 350,000 distinct CDR3 sequences, with the ten largest holding 2%. The TCR originated in a human donor with ulcerative colitis or Crohn's disease, or a healthy co-twin of an affected twin (not recorded which). The chain is built from TRBV28 and TRBJ1-4. What was sequenced was blood. CDR3 residues: CASMREGEKLFF.